This T cell receptor (beta chain) emerged from a study of spatial heterogeneity in lung cancer. The wider study: There were consistently more beta-chain sequences detected than alpha-chain sequences. An average of more than ten raw reads was observed per unique TCR and UMI combination.

Indicated time point: sample taken at primary tumor resection. In each case, whole RNA from tumor, nontumor lung or frozen PBMC was sequenced unsorted. Untreated early-stage non-small cell lung cancer patients, 72 in total, were the donors. This clonotype was observed a handful of times. One entry per CDR3 protein, called by TCRdb with MiXCR from the 5' RACE reads. The sample yields approximately 82,000 distinct CDR3 sequences, around 12% seen once. Germline V gene lookup returns CDR1 LNHDA and CDR2 SQIVND (reference sequence). This CDR3 region has 18 residues. The J segment lost 5 bases and the V segment lost 4 bases, leaving 10 bases of the junction unmatched.

The TCR originated in a male donor with early-stage non-small cell lung cancer. The input for sequencing was PBMCs, taken at surgery. This chain links TRBV19 with TRBJ2-2, with TRBD2 identical over 13 bases. The CDR3: CASSTYGLAGESTGELFF. The CDR3 coding sequence is TGTGCCAGTAGTACCTACGGACTAGCGGGAGAGAGTACCGGGGAGCTGTTTTTT.